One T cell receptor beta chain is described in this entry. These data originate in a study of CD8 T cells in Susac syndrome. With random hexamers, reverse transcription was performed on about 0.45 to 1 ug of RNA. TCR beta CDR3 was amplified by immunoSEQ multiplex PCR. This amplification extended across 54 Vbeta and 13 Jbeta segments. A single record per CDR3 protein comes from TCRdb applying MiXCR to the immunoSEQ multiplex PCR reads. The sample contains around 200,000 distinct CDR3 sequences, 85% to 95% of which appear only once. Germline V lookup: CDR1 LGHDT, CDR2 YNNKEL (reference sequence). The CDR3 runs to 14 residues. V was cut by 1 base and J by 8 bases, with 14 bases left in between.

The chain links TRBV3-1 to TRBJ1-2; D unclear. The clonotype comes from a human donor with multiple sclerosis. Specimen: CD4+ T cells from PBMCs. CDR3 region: CASSQVFGRNGYTF. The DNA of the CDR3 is TGTGCCAGCAGCCAAGTGTTTGGGAGAAACGGCTACACCTTC.